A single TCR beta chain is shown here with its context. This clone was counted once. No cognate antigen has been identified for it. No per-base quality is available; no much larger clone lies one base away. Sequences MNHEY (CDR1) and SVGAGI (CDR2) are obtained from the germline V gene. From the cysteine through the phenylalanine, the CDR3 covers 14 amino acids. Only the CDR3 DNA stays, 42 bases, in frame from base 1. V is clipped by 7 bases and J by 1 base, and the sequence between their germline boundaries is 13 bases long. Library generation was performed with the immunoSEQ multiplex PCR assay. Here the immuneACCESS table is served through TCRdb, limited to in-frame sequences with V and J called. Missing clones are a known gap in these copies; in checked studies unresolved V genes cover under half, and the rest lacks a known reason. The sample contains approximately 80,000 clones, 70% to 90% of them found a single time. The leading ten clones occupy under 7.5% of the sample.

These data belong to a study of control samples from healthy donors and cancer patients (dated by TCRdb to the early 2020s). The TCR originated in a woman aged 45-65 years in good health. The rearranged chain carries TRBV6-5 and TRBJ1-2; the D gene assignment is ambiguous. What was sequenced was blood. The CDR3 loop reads CASKGSQNNYGYTF. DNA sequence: TGTGCCAGCAAAGGTTCCCAAAATAACTATGGCTACACCTTC.